This TCR beta chain was sequenced for a study of patients and donors after allogeneic stem cell transplantation. This clonotype was seen many times. This CDR3 comprises 19 residues. Germline V gives CDR1 SGHTA, CDR2 FQGTGA. V was clipped by 6 bases and J by 0 bases; unmatched bases: 14. Via MiXCR, TCRdb re-called the RT-PCR reads, giving one row per CDR3 protein. The sample lists some 230,000 distinct CDR3 sequences, 13% to 15% occurring once. The V call is TRBV7-3, the J call TRBJ2-6, with 7 bases aligning to TRBD1. The sequence came from a human donor who was either an allogeneic HSCT recipient or a stem cell or donor lymphocyte infusion donor (not recorded which). It is not recorded whose cells these are; they may come from a transplant donor. Sequenced input: blood, either unsorted or a sorted T cell fraction (not recorded which). The CDR3 DNA follows: TGTGCCAGCAGTCCCCGCGAGGGGGCGTTCTCCTCTGGGGCCAACGTCCTGACTTTC. This sequence encodes CASSPREGAFSSGANVLTF.